Listed here are 15 T cell receptor beta chains from one sample, sequenced in a study of metastatic and nonmetastatic thyroid tumors (dated by TCRdb to the early 2020s). To prepare the library, PCR was applied. Sequencing instrument: Illumina HiSeq 4000. TCRdb redid the processing of the public reads, applying fastp at Q25 and MiXCR, and retained in-frame beta chains. The sample data list 35,000 to 45,000 clones, and less than 3.5% of these were observed just once. Approximately 9.8% of the sample comes from the top ten. Before undergoing thyroid surgery, none of the patients had been given any kind of treatment. Sequencing input: blood. These receptors all come from a female donor with papillary thyroid cancer or a benign thyroid nodule (not recorded which). Some clones in this sample may be carry-over from other donors' samples.

This clone has at least ten counts. V gene TRBV28 combines with J gene TRBJ2-3; 8 nucleotides match TRBD2. There are 16 residues in the CDR3. V trimming: 6 bases; J trimming: 2 bases; junction bases outside the gene matches: 10. The germline V gene encodes CDR1 MDHEN and CDR2 SYDVKM. CDR3 residues: CASSLTSGTFTDTQYF. The CDR3 DNA sequence: TGTGCCAGCAGCTTAACTAGCGGAACTTTCACAGATACGCAGTATTTT.

This clone was picked up many times. The chain uses TRBV19 and TRBJ2-2; 8 bases map to TRBD2. CDR1 is LNHDA, CDR2 SQIVND, per germline (reference sequence). With V trimmed by 8 bases and J by 4 bases, 9 bases remained unmatched. There are 15 residues in the CDR3. The DNA of the CDR3 is TGTGCCAGTCGTTCCGGACTAGCACGCACCGGGGAGCTGTTTTTT. Translated, it gives CASRSGLARTGELFF. Using reference TRBV19 and TRBJ2-2 for the parts outside the CDR3, the full variable domain is DGGITQSPKYLFRKEGQNVTLSCEQNLNHDAMYWYRQDPGQGLRLIYYSQIVNDFQKGDIAEGYSVSREKKESFPLTVTSAQKNPTAFYLCASRSGLARTGELFFGEGSRLTVL.

This clone was seen only a few times. The chain couples TRBV10-3 to TRBJ2-2; D is possibly TRBD1 (5 bases). V was cut by 9 bases and J by 6 bases, with 14 bases left in between. CDR3 length: 13 amino acids. Germline loops: CDR1 ENHRY, CDR2 SYGVKD. CDR3 DNA sequence: TGTGCCATTCTATCAGGGTCCGCCGGGGAGCTGTTTTTT. This translates into CAILSGSAGELFF.

Many counts were recorded for this clone. V usage is TRBV11-2 and J usage is TRBJ2-2; D might be TRBD2 (6 bases). The germline V and J ends were trimmed by 0 bases and 4 bases, with 21 bases remaining between them. The CDR3 totals 19 residues. Germline V gene data show CDR1 as SGHAT and CDR2 as FQNNGV. The CDR3 here is CASSLEIWAPGVLTGELFF. The CDR3 nucleotides are TGTGCCAGCAGCTTAGAGATCTGGGCTCCGGGAGTGCTCACCGGGGAGCTGTTTTTT.

A word on this clone: Its ends do not fully match the called genes, so a read error is possible. The chain has TRBV7-9 and TRBJ1-4; perhaps TRBD1 as D (5 bases). CDR1 is SEHNR, CDR2 FQNEAQ, per germline (reference sequence). This CDR3 is built from 16 residues. CDR3 sequence reads: CAGSSRQSSTNEKLFF. CDR3 DNA: TGTGCCGGCAGCTCAAGACAGAGTTCAACTAATGAAAAACTGTTTTTT.

There are a few counts of this clone. V and J are TRBV24-1 and TRBJ2-2; 7 bases are a match to TRBD1. V was clipped by 12 bases and J by 2 bases; unmatched bases: 8. CDR1 is KGHDR and CDR2 is SFDVKD in the germline V gene. This CDR3 contains 14 residues. Here the CDR3 DNA reads TGTGCCGCCTCGGGGACAGACAACACCGGGGAGCTGTTTTTT. This codes for CAASGTDNTGELFF.

This clone was observed a few times. Its ends do not fully match the called genes, so a read error is possible. This CDR3 reads CPSSSLTSGKGDTQYF. The CDR3 DNA reads as TGTCCCAGCAGCTCCCTGACTAGCGGGAAGGGAGATACGCAGTATTTT. The genes are TRBV27 and TRBJ2-3; 11 nucleotides line up with TRBD2. The CDR3 is made up of 16 amino acids. Germline loops: CDR1 MNHEY, CDR2 SMNVEV (reference sequence).

This clone was seen a few times. The J gene is TRBJ2-5, the V gene TRBV4-1; the D gene is possibly TRBD1 (5 bases). The germline gives CDR1 MGHRA, CDR2 YSYEKL. CDR3 length: 14 residues. The V gene lost 1 base and the J gene lost 2 bases, with 8 bases spanning the gap. CDR3 protein: CASSQAYRQETQYF. DNA for the CDR3: TGCGCCAGCAGCCAAGCGTACAGGCAAGAGACCCAGTACTTC.

This clone has at least ten counts. The rearrangement links TRBV6-6 to TRBJ2-7, with TRBD2 matching 8 bases. The germline V gene has CDR1 MNHNY and CDR2 SVGAGI (reference sequence). V was clipped by 2 bases and J by 0 bases; unmatched bases: 0. CDR3 length: 14 residues. CDR3 DNA sequence: TGTGCCAGCAGTTACGGGACTAGCTCCTACGAGCAGTACTTC. Residues: CASSYGTSSYEQYF.

CDR3 sequence reads: CATSDPEQGPYGYTF. DNA of the CDR3: TGTGCCACCAGTGATCCGGAACAGGGTCCCTATGGCTACACCTTC. The chain joins TRBV24-1 to TRBJ1-2, with TRBD1 as a possible D gene (6 bases). The germline V and J ends were trimmed by 3 bases and 4 bases, with 14 bases remaining between them. The CDR3 is 15 residues long. The germline gives CDR1 KGHDR, CDR2 SFDVKD.

This clone was observed at least ten times. This sample also contains other DNA sequences that code for the same CDR3. The chain joins TRBV7-2 to TRBJ1-1, with 8 bases fitting TRBD1. This CDR3 has 15 amino acids. V was pared by 1 base and J by 1 base, with 2 bases of the junction left unmatched. Germline V gene lookup returns CDR1 SGHTA and CDR2 FQGNSA. The CDR3 sequence is CASSLGGTGNTEAFF. The CDR3 DNA follows: TGTGCCAGCAGCTTAGGAGGGACAGGGAACACTGAAGCTTTCTTT.

This clone was found many times. The V and J genes are TRBV6-1 and TRBJ1-4, with 7 nucleotides matching TRBD1. After removal of 6 bases from V and 8 bases from J, the junction contained 15 bases not matched to a gene. The V gene's germline CDR1 is MNHNS and CDR2 SASEGT. CDR3 length: 16 amino acids. The CDR3 here is CASSPGLTGTGEKLFF. The CDR3 DNA is TGTGCCAGCAGCCCGGGGCTGACAGGGACCGGGGAAAAACTGTTTTTT.

This clone was observed a handful of times. The CDR3 end shows no conserved phenylalanine or tryptophan, and so a read error is likely. The J gene is TRBJ2-5, the V gene TRBV15; possible D gene TRBD2, 5 bases. This CDR3 is 15 amino acids long. Germline CDR1 is LNHNV and CDR2 is YYDKDF (reference sequence). V was pared by 3 bases and J by 2 bases, with 13 bases between. CDR3 amino acids: CATSSVGGDQETQYY. In DNA, the CDR3 is TGTGCCACCAGCAGCGTAGGAGGAGATCAAGAGACCCAGTACTAC.

This clone was picked up a small number of times. The gene calls are TRBV10-1 and TRBJ2-7; no clear D. V gave up 0 bases and J gave up 6 bases, with 9 bases separating them. This CDR3 region has 13 residues. Germline CDR1 reads WNHNN; CDR2 reads SYGVQD (reference sequence). CDR3 residues: CASSESGLSEQYF. CDR3 nucleotides: TGCGCCAGCAGTGAGTCTGGTCTCTCCGAGCAGTACTTC.

This clone was recorded at least ten times. CDR3 region: CASSPSERAGGLNEQFF. The CDR3, as DNA: TGTGCCAGCAGTCCCTCGGAGCGGGCGGGAGGATTGAATGAGCAGTTCTTC. The chain couples TRBV7-2 to TRBJ2-1; 8 bases fit TRBD2. This CDR3 is built from 17 residues. Germline-derived CDR1 and CDR2 are SGHTA and FQGNSA. Trimming took 6 bases from V and 7 from J; bases not matched to a gene: 17.